Each of the 19 T cell receptor beta chains below was sequenced from the same sample in a study of long-term antiretroviral therapy in people with HIV. Runs used v3.0 of the immunoSEQ assay and were done at survey level. This table comes from immunoSEQ multiplex PCR, and its TCRdb copy is limited to in-frame clones, with some not included. This table has 17,000 or so clones, roughly four fifths appearing once. Sequenced here: unsorted PBMCs, sampled 0.3 years before starting antiretroviral therapy. The receptors were gathered from a man over 45 with HIV.

The V gene is TRBV14, the J gene TRBJ1-1; D is uncertain. In germline, CDR1 is SGHDN, CDR2 FVKESK. This CDR3 has 13 amino acids. The V end lost 5 bases, the J end lost 2 bases, and 9 bases lay between the germline ends. The CDR3 bases are TGTGCCAGCAGCAAATACATCAACACTGAAGCTTTCTTT. This translates into CASSKYINTEAFF.

The V gene is TRBV28, the J gene TRBJ1-2; a weak D match, TRBD1 (6 bases). Germline-derived CDR1 and CDR2 are MDHEN and SYDVKM. This CDR3 region has 12 residues. V lost 6 bases to trimming and J lost 5 bases, with 10 bases between them. CDR3 region: CASSWTEYGYTF. CDR3 coding DNA: TGTGCCAGCAGCTGGACAGAGTATGGCTACACCTTC.

The V call is TRBV10-3, the J call TRBJ1-3; 9 bases fit TRBD1. The germline V gene has CDR1 ENHRY and CDR2 SYGVKD. With 6 bases clipped from V and 0 bases from J, the junction kept 12 bases outside the gene matches. The CDR3 totals 18 residues. The CDR3 DNA sequence: TGTGCCATCAGCCCCTGGACAGGGGCCTTAAGCTCTGGAAACACCATATATTTT. Translating gives CAISPWTGALSSGNTIYF.

J is TRBJ2-7 and V is TRBV15; 12 nucleotides line up with TRBD1. CDR1 and CDR2 from the germline V gene are LNHNV and YYDKDF (reference sequence). This CDR3 is 14 amino acids long. J was trimmed by 5 bases and V by 5 bases; bases with no gene match: 4. CDR3 coding DNA: TGTGCCACCAGCGGGACAGGGGGCGCGGACGAGCAGTACTTC. Translating gives CATSGTGGADEQYF.

This chain links TRBV4-3 with TRBJ2-6; D not certain. Germline loops: CDR1 LGHNA, CDR2 YSLEER. V was trimmed by 0 bases and J by 0 bases, leaving 6 bases between them. The CDR3 spans 16 residues. The CDR3 protein is CASSQDKGSGANVLTF. The CDR3 DNA is TGCGCCAGCAGCCAAGATAAGGGCTCTGGGGCCAACGTCCTGACTTTC.

The chain employs TRBV9 and TRBJ1-2; weak D call: TRBD1 (6 bases). Germline CDR1 SGDLS, CDR2 YYNGEE. The CDR3 has 15 residues. Trimming took 4 bases from V and 4 from J, leaving 17 bases between them. In DNA form, the CDR3 reads TGTGCCAGCAGCTCCCAGCGGGGGGCCGGCTATGGCTACACCTTC. Its protein is CASSSQRGAGYGYTF.

This clone occurred a few times. The J gene is TRBJ2-3, the V gene TRBV19, with 7 bases that match TRBD1. Germline CDR1 reads LNHDA; CDR2 reads SQIVND (reference sequence). The CDR3 loop spans 14 amino acids. Trimming took 1 base from V and 3 from J; bases not matched to a gene: 1. The CDR3 bases are TGTGCCAGTAGTATAGGACAGGGTACAGATACGCAGTATTTT. Protein sequence: CASSIGQGTDTQYF.

V usage is TRBV7-6 and J usage is TRBJ1-5; D perhaps matches TRBD1 (6 bases). Per germline, CDR1 SGHVS and CDR2 FNYEAQ. The germline V and J ends were trimmed by 1 base and 5 bases, with 12 bases remaining between them. The CDR3 extends over 15 amino acids. In DNA, the CDR3 is TGTGCCAGCAGCTTAGAAGGGAGGGGGGATCAGCCCCAGCATTTT. Its translation: CASSLEGRGDQPQHF.

J is TRBJ2-7 and V is TRBV27; the match to TRBD2 covers 7 bases. Per germline, CDR1 MNHEY and CDR2 SMNVEV (reference sequence). The CDR3 covers 15 residues. V was clipped by 4 bases and J by 5 bases; unmatched bases: 11. The CDR3 coding sequence is TGTGCCAGCAGTTCCCTTGGACTAGTAGACCACGAGCAGTACTTC. Translation: CASSSLGLVDHEQYF.

The gene calls are TRBV19 and TRBJ1-3; 9 nucleotides align to TRBD1. Germline V gene sequence: CDR1 LNHDA, CDR2 SQIVND (reference sequence). V was clipped by 6 bases and J by 4 bases; unmatched bases: 10. CDR3 size: 16 residues. CDR3 amino acids: CASSPRDRAKGNTIYF. Here the CDR3 DNA reads TGTGCCAGTAGCCCCCGGGACAGGGCAAAGGGAAACACCATATATTTT.

The chain combines TRBV19 with TRBJ1-1; D is unresolved. Germline CDR1 LNHDA, CDR2 SQIVND (reference sequence). V was trimmed by 3 bases and J by 0 bases, leaving 11 bases between them. This CDR3 has 15 residues. CDR3 residues: CASSISLLMNTEAFF. The CDR3 nucleotides are TGTGCCAGTAGTATTTCTCTCCTTATGAACACTGAAGCTTTCTTT.

This chain connects TRBV9 to TRBJ1-1; no definite D call. CDR1 and CDR2 (germline): SGDLS, YYNGEE. Between the trimmed V and J ends, which lost 3 bases and 4 bases, there was a span of 13 bases. The CDR3 has 14 residues. This chain's CDR3 is CASSALDVGTEAFF. The CDR3, as DNA: TGTGCCAGCAGCGCCTTAGATGTGGGCACTGAAGCTTTCTTT.

V gene TRBV5-4 combines with J gene TRBJ2-5, with 11 nucleotides matching TRBD2. Germline assignment: CDR1 SGHNT and CDR2 YYREEE (reference sequence). This CDR3 has 13 residues. V trimming: 5 bases; J trimming: 6 bases; junction bases outside the gene matches: 3. In nucleotides, the CDR3 is TGTGCCAGCAGTCTAGCGGGAGGCAAGACCCAGTACTTC. Translating it yields CASSLAGGKTQYF.

The chain has TRBV30 and TRBJ2-7; possibly TRBD2 for D (6 bases). In germline, CDR1 is GTSNPN, CDR2 SVGIG (reference sequence). V dropped 6 bases and J dropped 6 bases, with 18 bases sitting between them. CDR3 length: 13 amino acids. Here the CDR3 reads CACHRNGRSEQYF. The CDR3 DNA is TGTGCCTGCCACAGGAACGGGAGAAGCGAGCAGTACTTC. Based on the CDR3 plus reference TRBV30 and TRBJ2-7, the full variable domain is SQTIHQWPATLVQPVGSPLSLECTVEGTSNPNLYWYRQAAGRGLQLLFYSVGIGQISSEVPQNLSASRPQDRQFILSSKKLLLSDSGFYLCACHRNGRSEQYFGPGTRLTVT.

The gene calls are TRBV18 and TRBJ2-5, with D perhaps matching TRBD2 (5 bases). The germline V gene has CDR1 KGHSH and CDR2 LQKENI. The CDR3 has 14 amino acids. V was pared by 4 bases and J by 2 bases, with 11 bases between. CDR3 nucleotide sequence: TGTGCCAGCTCACTCGTACCGGGACAAGAGACCCAGTACTTC. Protein product: CASSLVPGQETQYF.

V gene TRBV11-2 combines with J gene TRBJ1-6; D remains ambiguous. The CDR3 consists of 11 residues. V lost 4 bases and J lost 14, with 9 bases in between. The germline V gene has CDR1 SGHAT and CDR2 FQNNGV. Here the CDR3 DNA reads TGTGCCAGCAGCTCCGTTCGGGCCCTCCACTTT. Its protein product is CASSSVRALHF.

The chain is built from TRBV6-1 and TRBJ2-5, with 10 bases fitting TRBD2. This CDR3 has 15 amino acids. Germline CDR1 is MNHNS and CDR2 is SASEGT. V lost 7 bases to trimming and J lost 5 bases; unmatched junction nucleotides: 10. DNA for the CDR3: TGTGCCAGCACCCAAAGCGGGAGGGCCTGGGAGACCCAGTACTTC. This codes for CASTQSGRAWETQYF.

The J gene is TRBJ1-3, the V gene TRBV4-3, with unresolved D. V was trimmed by 3 bases and J by 2 bases, leaving 14 bases between them. The CDR3 totals 16 residues. Germline V gene sequence: CDR1 LGHNA, CDR2 YSLEER. The chain's CDR3 is CASSHLGGSTGNTIYF. CDR3 DNA: TGCGCCAGCAGCCACCTGGGAGGATCCACTGGAAACACCATATATTTT.

V and J are TRBV7-9 and TRBJ2-1, with D possibly called TRBD1 or TRBD2 (5 bases each). The germline gives CDR1 SEHNR, CDR2 FQNEAQ (reference sequence). This CDR3 is built from 13 residues. V shed 2 bases and J shed 8 bases, with 10 bases lying between them. The CDR3 DNA reads TGTGCCAGCAGCTTACTGGGGGTAGATGAGCAGTTCTTC. Amino acids: CASSLLGVDEQFF.